The source of this T cell receptor (beta chain) is a study of regulatory T cells in long-lasting Graves disease. As for the study in general: Newly diagnosed Graves' patients took antithyroid drugs under 3 months.

This clonotype was observed many times. Time point meaning: newly diagnosed GD, antithyroid drugs for less than 3 months. With RNA extracted from PBMCs as input, the TCR library was made. TCR beta libraries were built with iRepertoire HTBI primers and Arm-PCR of CDR3 regions. TCRdb reanalysed the multiplex PCR reads using MiXCR and keeps one entry per CDR3 protein. The table has roughly 500,000 distinct CDR3 sequences, around 15% seen once. This CDR3 is built from 16 residues. Germline values: CDR1 MNHEY, CDR2 SMNVEV (reference sequence). V was trimmed by 4 bases and J by 5 bases, leaving 18 bases between them. A further study also used this sample, focusing on T cells in Graves' hyperthyroidism and ophthalmopathy. From that second work: Researchers ran a first-round RT-PCR on the TCR CDR3 using the HTBI primer set.

The sample in question was peripheral blood mononuclear cells (PBMCs), obtained at new diagnosis, from a patient treated with antithyroid drugs. The clonotype comes from a woman between 45 and 65 years old with Graves disease. The chain uses TRBV27 and TRBJ2-1; D possibly corresponds to TRBD2 (5 bases). Here the CDR3 DNA reads TGTGCCAGCAGTTCAGCCGGGGTGCTTGGGGACAATGAGCAGTTCTTC. It codes for CASSSAGVLGDNEQFF.